This T cell receptor (beta chain) was sequenced in a study of cytomegalovirus exposure and HLA in healthy donors. Study at large: A subsequent analysis stated that the approximately 120 validation repertoires were run on the same platform as the roughly 620 first-cohort repertoires. Overall study findings and caveats: In vitro testing confirmed a few CMV-associated chains as specific for CMV antigens. There were some public TCRs occurring in many donors, but most TCR sequences were rare. Investigators reported 150 to 200 TCR beta chains as tied to cytomegalovirus.

This CDR3 comprises 20 residues. The germline V and J ends were trimmed by 5 bases and 0 bases, with 26 bases remaining between them. CDR1 and CDR2 from the germline V gene are PRHDT and FYEKMQ (reference sequence). This clone was seen more than once but under ten times. Its antigen is as yet unknown. Measured with immunoSEQ multiplex PCR; TCRdb has only the in-frame clones, and not every one. The table shows about 330,000 clones, with around 90% occurring only once. Sequenced: PBMCs. This TCR was sampled from a woman aged 25 to 45 in good health and CMV-seropositive. This chain uses TRBV13 with TRBJ1-3; possibly TRBD1 for D (5 bases). CDR3 protein: CASSPVDGWAAQVSGNTIYF. The CDR3 DNA reads as TGTGCCAGCAGCCCTGTAGACGGATGGGCAGCACAGGTCTCTGGAAACACCATATATTTT. The full variable domain, its missing parts supplied by reference TRBV13 and TRBJ1-3, is AAGVIQSPRHLIKEKRETATLKCYPIPRHDTVYWYQQGPGQDPQFLISFYEKMQSDKGSIPDRFSAQQFSDYHSELNMSSLELGDSALYFCASSPVDGWAAQVSGNTIYFGEGSWLTVV.